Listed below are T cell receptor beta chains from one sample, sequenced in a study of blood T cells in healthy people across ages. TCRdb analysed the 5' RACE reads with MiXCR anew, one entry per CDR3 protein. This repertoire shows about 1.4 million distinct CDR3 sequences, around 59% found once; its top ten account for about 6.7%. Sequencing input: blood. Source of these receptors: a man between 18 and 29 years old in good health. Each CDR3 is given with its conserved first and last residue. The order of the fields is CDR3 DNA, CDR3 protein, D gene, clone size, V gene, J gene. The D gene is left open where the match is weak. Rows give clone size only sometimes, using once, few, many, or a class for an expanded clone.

cdr3_nt: TGTGCCAGCAGTCCACGGCAGGGGTACCAAGAGACCCAGTACTTC
cdr3_aa: CASSPRQGYQETQYF
d_call: .
clone_size: .
v_call: TRBV27
j_call: TRBJ2-5

cdr3_nt: TGCGCCAGCAGCCAAGAAGATAGATTCTACGAGCAGTACTTC
cdr3_aa: CASSQEDRFYEQYF
d_call: .
clone_size: .
v_call: TRBV4-1
j_call: TRBJ2-7

cdr3_nt: TGTGCCAGCAGCCGCGTGGGTCAGGGATCTGGGGCCAACGTCCTGACTTTC
cdr3_aa: CASSRVGQGSGANVLTF
d_call: .
clone_size: .
v_call: TRBV4-2
j_call: TRBJ2-6

cdr3_nt: TGTGCCAGCAGTTACTCGCTTAAGGACAGTTTCCACGAGCAGTACTTC
cdr3_aa: CASSYSLKDSFHEQYF
d_call: .
clone_size: .
v_call: TRBV6-6
j_call: TRBJ2-7

cdr3_nt: TGTGCCAGCAGTTTTATGTCACCCTCAAAGGATTCACCCCTCCACTTT
cdr3_aa: CASSFMSPSKDSPLHF
d_call: .
clone_size: few
v_call: TRBV12-3/TRBV12-4
j_call: TRBJ1-6

cdr3_nt: TGCGCCAGCAGCCTGGACATCTTCACAGATACGCAGTATTTT
cdr3_aa: CASSLDIFTDTQYF
d_call: .
clone_size: few
v_call: TRBV4-3
j_call: TRBJ2-3

cdr3_nt: TGTGCCAGCAGCTGGACTAGCAGTTCTGGCAATGAGCAGTACTTC
cdr3_aa: CASSWTSSSGNEQYF
d_call: TRBD2
clone_size: .
v_call: TRBV12-3/TRBV12-4
j_call: TRBJ2-7

cdr3_nt: TGTGCCAGCAGCCAGGCTAGCGGACGAACAGAAGCTTTCTTT
cdr3_aa: CASSQASGRTEAFF
d_call: .
clone_size: .
v_call: TRBV3-1
j_call: TRBJ1-1

cdr3_nt: TGTGCCATCAGTGCCTACGAGTCAGGGTCAGATACGCAGTATTTT
cdr3_aa: CAISAYESGSDTQYF
d_call: .
clone_size: .
v_call: TRBV10-3
j_call: TRBJ2-3

cdr3_nt: TGTGCCAGCAGTTTATCGTCGGGACAGACCTACAATGAGCAGTTCTTC
cdr3_aa: CASSLSSGQTYNEQFF
d_call: TRBD1
clone_size: .
v_call: TRBV27
j_call: TRBJ2-1

cdr3_nt: TGTGCCAGCAGCTCCGCCGGGCCCAACTATGGCTACACCTTC
cdr3_aa: CASSSAGPNYGYTF
d_call: .
clone_size: .
v_call: TRBV7-9
j_call: TRBJ1-2

cdr3_nt: TGCGCCAGCAAGATAGGGGGCGCGAACTATGGCTACACCTTC
cdr3_aa: CASKIGGANYGYTF
d_call: TRBD1
clone_size: .
v_call: TRBV5-1
j_call: TRBJ1-2

cdr3_nt: TGTGCCAGCAGTTACCGGGTCGGGGGGTCGACACCCCTCCACTTT
cdr3_aa: CASSYRVGGSTPLHF
d_call: .
clone_size: .
v_call: TRBV6-5
j_call: TRBJ1-6

cdr3_nt: TGTGCCACCAGTGAGTCTCGGACGGACCAAGAGACCCAGTACTTC
cdr3_aa: CATSESRTDQETQYF
d_call: .
clone_size: .
v_call: TRBV24-1
j_call: TRBJ2-5

cdr3_nt: TGTGCCAGCAGTATAGGGACTAACAACTTCAGGGATACGCAGTATTTT
cdr3_aa: CASSIGTNNFRDTQYF
d_call: TRBD2
clone_size: .
v_call: TRBV12-3/TRBV12-4
j_call: TRBJ2-3